A selection of T cell receptor beta chains follows, all from one sample in a study of T-cell memory formation after mild COVID-19. MiXCR, applied by TCRdb to the 5' RACE reads, yields one record per CDR3 protein. The sample consists of some 260,000 distinct CDR3 sequences, about a sixth of them appearing once. Sequencing input: PBMCs or a T cell subset sorted from them (not recorded which). These receptors came from a man aged 18 to 29 who had mild COVID-19 (a few samples of this study predate the infection). Cell type and time point are not known. CDR3s include the opening cysteine and the closing phenylalanine or tryptophan. Fields, in order: CDR3 length, V gene, clone size, CDR3 protein. For some rows the clone size is stated as once, few or many, or as a class when expanded; others skip it.

cdr3_length: 14; v_call: TRBV19; clone_size: .; cdr3_aa: CASSVPQGTDTQYF
cdr3_length: 12; v_call: TRBV4-3; clone_size: .; cdr3_aa: CASSGEGRLAFF
cdr3_length: 13; v_call: TRBV7-2; clone_size: few; cdr3_aa: CASSRGHYNEQFF
cdr3_length: 14; v_call: TRBV6-1; clone_size: .; cdr3_aa: CASSEFGANYEQYF
cdr3_length: 13; v_call: TRBV7-2; clone_size: many; cdr3_aa: CASSLWGRETQYF
cdr3_length: 14; v_call: TRBV27; clone_size: .; cdr3_aa: CASSSGANTGELFF
cdr3_length: 17; v_call: TRBV24-1; clone_size: few; cdr3_aa: CATSDLRGTGGTDTQYF
cdr3_length: 13; v_call: TRBV10-3; clone_size: few; cdr3_aa: CAISVLSDSPLHF
cdr3_length: 16; v_call: TRBV7-9; clone_size: .; cdr3_aa: CASSPDMFGDTGELFF
cdr3_length: 14; v_call: TRBV18; clone_size: many; cdr3_aa: CASSPPRGVNEQFF
cdr3_length: 13; v_call: TRBV29-1; clone_size: .; cdr3_aa: CSVRSGGGETQYF
cdr3_length: 14; v_call: TRBV5-1; clone_size: few; cdr3_aa: CASSLVPSPYEQYF
cdr3_length: 14; v_call: TRBV7-9; clone_size: few; cdr3_aa: CASSQPGLNQPQHF
cdr3_length: 13; v_call: TRBV7-3; clone_size: .; cdr3_aa: CASSLTSGYGYTF
cdr3_length: 12; v_call: TRBV19; clone_size: few; cdr3_aa: CASSSRGYEQYF
cdr3_length: 15; v_call: TRBV5-1; clone_size: many; cdr3_aa: CASARSGTGEYEQYF
cdr3_length: 13; v_call: TRBV5-1; clone_size: .; cdr3_aa: CASSLGGMYGYTF
cdr3_length: 15; v_call: TRBV6-2/TRBV6-3; clone_size: few; cdr3_aa: CASSRGLLNLDTQYF
cdr3_length: 14; v_call: TRBV9; clone_size: few; cdr3_aa: CASSATGTEETQYF
cdr3_length: 12; v_call: TRBV12-3/TRBV12-4; clone_size: .; cdr3_aa: CASSPQGRKLFF
cdr3_length: 13; v_call: TRBV3-1; clone_size: once; cdr3_aa: CASSQAPNSPLHF
cdr3_length: 15; v_call: TRBV6-5; clone_size: few; cdr3_aa: CASRSQGVVTGELFF
cdr3_length: 13; v_call: TRBV19; clone_size: many; cdr3_aa: CASRGRGYNEQFF
cdr3_length: 15; v_call: TRBV5-1; clone_size: .; cdr3_aa: CASSSSGGSTDTQYF
cdr3_length: 15; v_call: TRBV10-3; clone_size: .; cdr3_aa: CAISEFDRANYGYTF
cdr3_length: 17; v_call: TRBV6-4; clone_size: .; cdr3_aa: CASIPPSPQGAYNEQFF
cdr3_length: 15; v_call: TRBV6-5; clone_size: .; cdr3_aa: CASTAQGQGAGEQYF
cdr3_length: 13; v_call: TRBV4-2; clone_size: .; cdr3_aa: CASSLQGKEKLFF
cdr3_length: 21; v_call: TRBV12-3/TRBV12-4; clone_size: many; cdr3_aa: CASSLARGRTPTTSNTGELFF
cdr3_length: 16; v_call: TRBV11-2; clone_size: few; cdr3_aa: CASSLTRLARTDTQYF
cdr3_length: 13; v_call: TRBV24-1; clone_size: few; cdr3_aa: CATSARSNQPQHF
cdr3_length: 16; v_call: TRBV5-1; clone_size: .; cdr3_aa: CASSIMGQGASYEQYF
cdr3_length: 13; v_call: TRBV7-6; clone_size: many; cdr3_aa: CASSLRDVETQYF
cdr3_length: 14; v_call: TRBV12-3/TRBV12-4; clone_size: .; cdr3_aa: CASRSRGGGNEQFF
cdr3_length: 12; v_call: TRBV10-3; clone_size: .; cdr3_aa: CAISDSAETQYF
cdr3_length: 14; v_call: TRBV12-3/TRBV12-4; clone_size: .; cdr3_aa: CASSPKQVGYEQYF
cdr3_length: 13; v_call: TRBV7-2; clone_size: .; cdr3_aa: CASSFPQGTLDTF